The clone carrying this TCR beta chain was counted only a few times. The antigen is unknown. This sample stems from a study of CD8+ T cells in alopecia areata. Study-wide points: Mice gave a clearer picture of TCR sharing than patients did, possibly for HLA-related reasons.

Lesional scalp tissue (obtained by punch biopsy) and peripheral blood were collected from alopecia areata patients. Following extraction, RNA underwent reverse transcription to cDNA, which served as the sequencing template. Using immunoSEQ multiplex PCR, the repertoire was profiled, and TCRdb retains in-frame clones only, with some absent. The table lists about 23,000 clones, roughly 52% of them singletons. Germline trimming cut 10 bases from V and 2 bases from J; bases unmatched to any gene: 12. CDR3 length equals 16 residues. The germline CDR1 and CDR2 sequences are MDHEN and SYDVKM. This receptor was taken from a human donor with alopecia areata. Material for sequencing was NKG2D-high CD8+ T cells sorted from blood. V is TRBV28 and J is TRBJ2-1, with TRBD2 identical over 9 bases. CDR3 in amino acids: CATIAREGVPYNEQFF. The CDR3 nucleotides are TGTGCCACAATTGCGCGGGAGGGGGTTCCCTACAATGAGCAGTTCTTC.